The 9 T cell receptor beta chains below come from one sample, sequenced in a study of neurological immune-mediated disorders. MiXCR, applied by TCRdb to the 5' RACE reads, yields one record per CDR3 protein. The sample comprises approximately 45,000 distinct CDR3 sequences, less than 15% of which are singletons, and about an eighth rests with the top ten. As for time point: longitudinal time-point 3. Sequencing was done on a sample of PBMCs. The receptors originated from a man in his thirties or forties in good health.

Many counts were recorded for this clonotype. The chain links TRBV20-1 to TRBJ2-5; D could derive from TRBD1 or TRBD2 (5 bases each). This CDR3 spans 14 amino acids. Germline lookup yields CDR1 DFQATT and CDR2 SNEGSKA (reference sequence). Trimming cost V 5 bases and J 2 bases, with 15 bases left between them. The CDR3: CSAGRDQIQETQYF. The CDR3 coding sequence is TGCAGTGCTGGCCGGGACCAAATTCAAGAGACCCAGTACTTC.

This clonotype was detected only once. This chain joins TRBV28 and TRBJ2-4; maybe TRBD2 (6 bases). V dropped 4 bases and J dropped 3 bases, with 19 bases sitting between them. The CDR3 contains 17 residues. Germline CDR1 MDHEN, CDR2 SYDVKM. The CDR3 spells CASSWAGRLTGKNIQYF. In nucleotides, the CDR3 is TGTGCCAGCAGTTGGGCGGGGAGGCTTACTGGCAAAAACATTCAGTACTTC. The whole variable domain, remainder taken from reference TRBV28 and TRBJ2-4, is DVKVTQSSRYLVKRTGEKVFLECVQDMDHENMFWYRQDPGLGLRLIYFSYDVKMKEKGDIPEGYSVSREKKERFSLILESASTNQTSMYLCASSWAGRLTGKNIQYFGAGTRLSVL.

This clonotype has a single count. V usage is TRBV28 and J usage is TRBJ2-7; 9 positions match TRBD1. The CDR3 has 17 residues. In germline, CDR1 is MDHEN, CDR2 SYDVKM. Germline trimming cut 3 bases from V and 1 base from J; bases unmatched to any gene: 10. CDR3 DNA sequence: TGTGCCAGCAGTTTTCTCCTTGGACAGGGGAGGTCCTACGAGCAGTACTTC. It specifies CASSFLLGQGRSYEQYF.

At least ten counts were recorded for this clonotype. The chain couples TRBV14 to TRBJ1-1; D may be TRBD1 (5 bases). The germline CDR1 and CDR2 sequences are SGHDN and FVKESK. Trimming removed 4 bases from V and 5 bases from J, with 11 bases in between. The CDR3 sequence is 13 residues long. The CDR3 DNA follows: TGTGCCAGCAGCCGGACACGGTGGACTGAAGCTTTCTTT. Translated: CASSRTRWTEAFF.

In its sample, this clonotype was seen many times. J is TRBJ2-7 and V is TRBV12-3 or TRBV12-4; TRBD1 agrees at 10 bases. The CDR3 runs to 14 residues. V shed 5 bases, J shed 7 bases, and the junction held 8 bases outside the gene matches. DNA for the CDR3: TGTGCCAGCAGTCCCGGGACAGGGGTGAGGGAGCAGTACTTC. This codes for CASSPGTGVREQYF.

J is TRBJ2-3 and V is TRBV20-1; no clear D. The germline V gene has CDR1 DFQATT and CDR2 SNEGSKA (reference sequence). V was clipped by 0 bases and J by 3 bases, with 7 bases between them. This CDR3 is 13 amino acids long. The chain's CDR3 is CSAREPETDTQYF. The CDR3 nucleotides are TGCAGTGCTAGAGAGCCGGAAACAGATACGCAGTATTTT.

Within the sample, this clonotype is medium-sized (0.01 to 0.1%). The chain combines TRBV20-1 with TRBJ1-1, with TRBD1 matching 9 bases. This CDR3 comprises 16 residues. The ends lost 0 bases at V and 4 bases at J; junction bases unmatched: 9. Per germline, CDR1 DFQATT and CDR2 SNEGSKA (reference sequence). The CDR3 bases are TGCAGTGCTAGAGATCCGGGACAGGGATTTTTCACTGAAGCTTTCTTT. As protein: CSARDPGQGFFTEAFF.

The chain links TRBV12-3 or TRBV12-4 to TRBJ2-1; 7 bases align to TRBD1. V trimming: 5 bases; J trimming: 9 bases; junction bases outside the gene matches: 13. The CDR3 is made up of 15 amino acids. The CDR3 loop is CASSPGGGTHTEQFF. The CDR3 region has the DNA TGTGCCAGCAGTCCAGGGGGTGGGACGCACACTGAGCAGTTCTTC.

As to this clonotype: This could be a read error, since a much larger clone is one nucleotide away. This sequence joins TRBV20-1 and TRBJ2-7; D unclear. Germline CDR1 reads DFQATT; CDR2 reads SNEGSKA (reference sequence). V was cut by 0 bases and J by 2 bases, with 11 bases left in between. The length of the CDR3 is 14 residues. Written as DNA, the CDR3 is TGCAGTGCTAGAGACTCCTGGACCCCCTACGAGCAGTACTTC. This encodes CSARDSWTPYEQYF.